The 5 T cell receptor beta chains below come from one sample, sequenced in a study of identical twins. TCRdb analysed the 5' RACE reads with MiXCR anew, one entry per CDR3 protein. The sample lists 500,000 or so distinct CDR3 sequences, 12% to 15% occurring once. These data also formed part of another study, on yellow fever vaccine responses in identical twins.

The source material was CD4+ T cells sorted from blood. The receptors shown here come from a woman aged 18-29 years in good health.

At least ten counts were recorded for this clonotype. The chain links TRBV4-1 to TRBJ2-5; 8 nucleotides align to TRBD2. V was pared by 0 bases and J by 2 bases, with 20 bases of the junction left unmatched. Looked up from germline, CDR1 is MGHRA and CDR2 is YSYEKL. The CDR3 has 21 residues. This CDR3 is CASSQDRRSGNVVSKQETQYF. CDR3 nucleotides: TGCGCCAGCAGCCAAGACCGCCGTAGCGGGAATGTGGTCTCAAAGCAAGAGACCCAGTACTTC.

This clonotype was observed a few times. The J gene is TRBJ2-3, the V gene TRBV29-1; D uncertain. CDR1 and CDR2 from the germline V gene are SQVTM and ANQGSEA. The CDR3 runs 14 residues. The germline V and J ends were trimmed by 5 bases and 0 bases, with 12 bases remaining between them. CDR3 sequence: CSVLFSASTDTQYF. DNA of the CDR3: TGCAGCGTTCTCTTCAGTGCTAGCACAGATACGCAGTATTTT.

There are a few counts of this clonotype. The chain employs TRBV6-6 and TRBJ2-1; 7 nucleotides line up with TRBD2. CDR1 is MNHNY and CDR2 is SVGAGI in the germline V gene (reference sequence). The CDR3 is made up of 13 amino acids. The junction had 5 bases not matched to a gene; V was cut back by 7 bases and J by 5 bases. The CDR3, as DNA: TGTGCCAGCACCGGGACTACAAACAATGAGCAGTTCTTC. The encoded protein is CASTGTTNNEQFF.

This chain connects TRBV9 to TRBJ1-6; possible D gene TRBD1, 6 bases. V was clipped by 1 base and J by 9 bases, with 11 bases between them. Germline CDR1 is SGDLS and CDR2 is YYNGEE. The CDR3 consists of 14 residues. The chain's CDR3 is CASSVKGGASPLHF. CDR3 DNA sequence: TGTGCCAGCAGCGTAAAAGGGGGAGCTTCACCCCTCCACTTT.

This sequence joins TRBV7-2 and TRBJ2-1, with D possibly matching TRBD2 (11 bases). The V gene's germline CDR1 is SGHTA and CDR2 FQGNSA. The CDR3 length is 16 residues. V lost 3 bases, J lost 9 bases, and 21 bases lay in between. The CDR3 is CASSLTGGGLAGEQFF. CDR3 DNA: TGTGCCAGCAGCTTGACAGGGGGCGGACTAGCGGGTGAGCAGTTCTTC. The entire variable domain, with the rest obtained from reference TRBV7-2 and TRBJ2-1, is as follows: GAGVSQSPSNKVTEKGKDVELRCDPISGHTALYWYRQSLGQGLEFLIYFQGNSAPDKSGLPSDRFSAERTGGSVSTLTIQRTQQEDSAVYLCASSLTGGGLAGEQFFGPGTRLTVL.